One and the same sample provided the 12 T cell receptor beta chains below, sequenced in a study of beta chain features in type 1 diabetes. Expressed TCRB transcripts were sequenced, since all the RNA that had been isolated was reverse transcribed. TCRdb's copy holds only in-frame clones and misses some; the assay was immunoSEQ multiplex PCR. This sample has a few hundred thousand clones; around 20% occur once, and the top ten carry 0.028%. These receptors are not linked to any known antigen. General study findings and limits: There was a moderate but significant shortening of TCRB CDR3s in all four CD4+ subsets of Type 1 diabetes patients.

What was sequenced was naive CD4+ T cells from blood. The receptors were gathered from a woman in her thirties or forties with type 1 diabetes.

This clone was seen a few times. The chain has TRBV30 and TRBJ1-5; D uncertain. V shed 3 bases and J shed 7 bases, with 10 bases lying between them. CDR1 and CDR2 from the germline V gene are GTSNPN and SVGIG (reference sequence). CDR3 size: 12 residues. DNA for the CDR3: TGTGCCTGGAGGGAAGAGGGACAGCCCCAGCATTTT. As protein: CAWREEGQPQHF.

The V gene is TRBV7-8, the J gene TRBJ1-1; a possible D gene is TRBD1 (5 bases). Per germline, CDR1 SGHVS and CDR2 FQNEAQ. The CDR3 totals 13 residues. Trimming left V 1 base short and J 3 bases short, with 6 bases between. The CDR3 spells CASSLGQYTEAFF. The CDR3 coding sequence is TGTGCCAGCAGCTTAGGACAGTACACTGAAGCTTTCTTT. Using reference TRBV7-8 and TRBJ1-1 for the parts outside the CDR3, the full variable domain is GAGVSQSPRYKVAKRGQDVALRCDPISGHVSLFWYQQALGQGPEFLTYFQNEAQLDKSGLPSDRFFAERPEGSVSTLKIQRTQQEDSAVYLCASSLGQYTEAFFGQGTRLTVV.

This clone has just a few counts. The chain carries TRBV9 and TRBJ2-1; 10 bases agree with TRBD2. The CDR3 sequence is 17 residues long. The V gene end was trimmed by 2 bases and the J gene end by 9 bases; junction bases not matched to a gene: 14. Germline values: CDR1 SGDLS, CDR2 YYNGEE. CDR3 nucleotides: TGTGCCAGCAGCGTCCTCCCCGGAGCGGGAGGGCGCATTGAGCAGTTCTTC. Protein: CASSVLPGAGGRIEQFF.

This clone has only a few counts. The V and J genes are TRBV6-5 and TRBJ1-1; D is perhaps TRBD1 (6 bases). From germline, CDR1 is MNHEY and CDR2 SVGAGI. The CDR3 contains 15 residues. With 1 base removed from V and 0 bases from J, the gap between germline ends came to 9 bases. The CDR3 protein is CASSYWQGLNTEAFF. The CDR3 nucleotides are TGTGCCAGCAGTTACTGGCAGGGGCTGAACACTGAAGCTTTCTTT.

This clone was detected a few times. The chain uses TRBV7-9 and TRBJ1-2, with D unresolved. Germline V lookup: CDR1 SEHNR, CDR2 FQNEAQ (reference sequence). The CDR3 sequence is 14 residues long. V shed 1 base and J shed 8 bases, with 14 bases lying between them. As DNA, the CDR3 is TGTGCCAGCAGCTTAGGGTACAGCTTCGCCGGCTACACCTTC. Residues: CASSLGYSFAGYTF.

CDR3 sequence reads: CASSPGGTAHTYEQYF. The CDR3 DNA sequence: TGTGCCAGCTCACCGGGCGGGACAGCCCATACCTACGAGCAGTACTTC. The rearrangement joins TRBV18 to TRBJ2-7, with D tentatively TRBD1 (7 bases). Trimming shortened V by 3 bases and J by 2 bases, and 17 bases separated the two germline ends. The CDR3 length is 16 residues. Germline V gene data show CDR1 as KGHSH and CDR2 as LQKENI. Full variable domain (missing parts from reference TRBV18 and TRBJ2-7): NAGVMQNPRHLVRRRGQEARLRCSPMKGHSHVYWYRQLPEEGLKFMVYLQKENIIDESGMPKERFSAEFPKEGPSILRIQQVVRGDSAAYFCASSPGGTAHTYEQYFGPGTRLTVT.

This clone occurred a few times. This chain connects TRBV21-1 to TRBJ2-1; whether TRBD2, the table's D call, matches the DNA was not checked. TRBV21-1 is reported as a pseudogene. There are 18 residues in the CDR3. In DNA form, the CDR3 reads TGTGCCAGCAGCAATCCCGAGGCGGGCGGGTACCACTACAATGAGCAGTTCTTC. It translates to CASSNPEAGGYHYNEQFF.

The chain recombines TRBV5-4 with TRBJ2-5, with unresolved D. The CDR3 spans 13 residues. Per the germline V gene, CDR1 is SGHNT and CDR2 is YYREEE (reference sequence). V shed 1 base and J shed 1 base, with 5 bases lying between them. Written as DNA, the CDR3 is TGTGCCAGCAGCTTGACTTCCCAAGAGACCCAGTACTTC. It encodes CASSLTSQETQYF.

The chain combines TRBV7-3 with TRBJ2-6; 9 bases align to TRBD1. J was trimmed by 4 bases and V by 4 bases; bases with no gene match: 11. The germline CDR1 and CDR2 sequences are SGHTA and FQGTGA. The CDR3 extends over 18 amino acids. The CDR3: CASSYSSQGALGANVLTF. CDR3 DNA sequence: TGTGCCAGCAGCTACTCCTCACAGGGGGCTCTGGGGGCCAACGTCCTGACTTTC.

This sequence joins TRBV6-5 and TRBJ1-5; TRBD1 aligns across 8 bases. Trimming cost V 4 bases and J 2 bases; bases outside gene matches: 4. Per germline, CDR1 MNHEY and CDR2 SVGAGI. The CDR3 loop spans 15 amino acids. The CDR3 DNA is TGTGCCAGCAGTTTTGGACAGGGTGGCAATCAGCCCCAGCATTTT. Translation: CASSFGQGGNQPQHF.

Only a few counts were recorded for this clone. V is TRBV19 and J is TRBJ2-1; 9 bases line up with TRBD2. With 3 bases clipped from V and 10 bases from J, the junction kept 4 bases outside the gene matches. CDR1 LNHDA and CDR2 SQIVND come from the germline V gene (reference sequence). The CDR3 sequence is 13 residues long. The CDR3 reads CASSILAGVEQFF. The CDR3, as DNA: TGTGCCAGTAGTATCTTAGCGGGAGTCGAGCAGTTCTTC.

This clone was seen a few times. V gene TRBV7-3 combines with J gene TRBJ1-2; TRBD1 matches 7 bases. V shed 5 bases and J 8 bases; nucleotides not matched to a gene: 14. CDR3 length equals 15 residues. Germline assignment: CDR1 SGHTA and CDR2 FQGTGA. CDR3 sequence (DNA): TGTGCCAGCAGCCTACTCCCAACAGGGGAAGACGGCTACACCTTC. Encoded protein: CASSLLPTGEDGYTF. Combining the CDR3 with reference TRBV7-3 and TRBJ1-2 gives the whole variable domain GAGVSQTPSNKVTEKGKYVELRCDPISGHTALYWYRQSLGQGPEFLIYFQGTGAADDSGLPNDRFFAVRPEGSVSTLKIQRTERGDSAVYLCASSLLPTGEDGYTFGSGTRLTVV.